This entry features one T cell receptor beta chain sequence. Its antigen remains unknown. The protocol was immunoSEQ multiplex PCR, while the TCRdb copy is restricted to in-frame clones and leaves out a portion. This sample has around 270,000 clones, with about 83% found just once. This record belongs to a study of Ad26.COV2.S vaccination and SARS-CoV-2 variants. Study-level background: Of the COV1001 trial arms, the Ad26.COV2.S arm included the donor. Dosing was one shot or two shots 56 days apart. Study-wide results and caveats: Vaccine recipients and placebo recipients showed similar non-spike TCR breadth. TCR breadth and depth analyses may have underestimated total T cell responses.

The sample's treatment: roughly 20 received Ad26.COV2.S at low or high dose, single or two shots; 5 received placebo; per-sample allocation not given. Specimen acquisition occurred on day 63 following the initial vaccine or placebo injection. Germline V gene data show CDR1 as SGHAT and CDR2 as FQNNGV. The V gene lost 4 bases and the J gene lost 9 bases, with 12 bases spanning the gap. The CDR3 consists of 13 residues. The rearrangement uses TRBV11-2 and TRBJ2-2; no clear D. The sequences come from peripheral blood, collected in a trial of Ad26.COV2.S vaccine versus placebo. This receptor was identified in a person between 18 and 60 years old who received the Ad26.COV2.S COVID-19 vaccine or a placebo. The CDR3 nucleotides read TGTGCCAGCAGCTCCGGGTCTCTTAGGGAGCTGTTTTTT. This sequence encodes CASSSGSLRELFF.